This T cell receptor (beta chain) derives from a study of early stage breast cancer tumors. Study summary: The ER+/PR+/HER2- tumors included roughly 8 ductal and a few lobular carcinomas. Samples were sequenced at 9 to 10-fold average coverage.

Each sample had two DNA replicates, about 0.47 ug blood or about 1.5 ug tissue. TCRdb's table, derived via immunoSEQ multiplex PCR, lists solely in-frame clones and lacks some. The sample holds tens of thousands of clones; 84% are singletons and the top ten take roughly 9.9%. Germline V gene data show CDR1 as MDHEN and CDR2 as SYDVKM. CDR3 length: 16 amino acids. Deletions cut 6 bases from V and 1 base from J, with 16 bases between. A note on this clone: Its target is not known.

Whole-study results and caveats: Compared with adjacent normal breast tissue, tumors showed about 2.3-fold greater T cell density and higher clonality.

The TCR was taken from a person in their fifties with breast cancer. The sample taken for sequencing was blood. The chain has TRBV28 and TRBJ1-5; TRBD1 might be the D (5 bases). The CDR3 protein is CASSTGGSNSNQPQHF. In DNA, the CDR3 is TGTGCCAGCAGCACCGGGGGGAGTAACAGCAATCAGCCCCAGCATTTT.